Below, 18 T cell receptor beta chains from the same sample are listed, as sequenced in a study of Graves' ophthalmopathy and Graves' hyperthyroidism. RNA transcripts yielded amplified TCR beta CDR3 regions. An initial RT-PCR round employing HTBI primers preceded a second-round multiplex PCR. MiXCR, applied by TCRdb to the multiplex PCR reads, yields one record per CDR3 protein. The sample carries about 230,000 distinct CDR3 sequences, around 50% recorded once. Sequenced: peripheral blood. The receptors were sampled from an adult man with Graves' ophthalmopathy.

This chain links TRBV24-1 with TRBJ2-7, with 7 bases that match TRBD1. J gave up 2 bases and V 4 bases, and 7 bases lay outside the gene matches. CDR3 length equals 15 residues. Germline assignment: CDR1 KGHDR and CDR2 SFDVKD. CDR3: CATSDPGQDPYEQYF. CDR3 coding DNA: TGTGCCACCAGTGACCCCGGACAGGATCCCTACGAGCAGTACTTC.

The chain carries TRBV7-2 and TRBJ2-7, with TRBD1 matching 11 bases. V gave up 3 bases and J gave up 6 bases; unmatched junction bases: 10. CDR1 and CDR2 from the germline V gene are SGHTA and FQGNSA. The CDR3 runs to 16 residues. CDR3 in DNA: TGTGCCAGCAGCTTGGGCGGACAGGGGGCCACGGGCGAGCAGTACTTC. This gives the protein CASSLGGQGATGEQYF.

This sequence joins TRBV29-1 and TRBJ1-2; 7 nucleotides align to TRBD1. This CDR3 contains 15 residues. J was trimmed by 4 bases and V by 3 bases; bases with no gene match: 11. From germline, CDR1 is SQVTM and CDR2 ANQGSEA. CDR3 coding DNA: TGCAGCGTTGACCGGGACAGAACGACCTTCTATGGCTACACCTTC. This codes for CSVDRDRTTFYGYTF.

This chain joins TRBV20-1 and TRBJ2-5; no reliable D call. TRBJ2-4 matches the DNA end more closely, so the J call is doubtful. Germline loops: CDR1 DFQATT, CDR2 SNEGSKA (reference sequence). The CDR3 is 14 amino acids. The CDR3 loop reads CSARGGSAKNIQYF. The CDR3 DNA follows: TGCAGTGCTAGAGGTGGATCGGCCAAAAACATTCAGTACTTC.

The chain carries TRBV20-1 and TRBJ2-2, with 7 bases identical to TRBD1. With 6 bases clipped from V and 2 bases from J, the junction kept 3 bases outside the gene matches. This CDR3 comprises 13 residues. Germline V CDR1 and CDR2: DFQATT, SNEGSKA (reference sequence). The CDR3 sequence: CSAGDSNTGELFF. CDR3 nucleotides: TGCAGTGCGGGGGACAGCAACACCGGGGAGCTGTTTTTT.

The rearrangement uses TRBV12-3 or TRBV12-4 and TRBJ1-3; D is perhaps TRBD1 (5 bases). CDR3 size: 15 residues. V gave up 6 bases and J gave up 0 bases, with 12 bases separating them. The CDR3 reads CASSPRDLSGNTIYF. As DNA, the CDR3 is TGTGCCAGCAGCCCCCGGGACCTCTCTGGAAACACCATATATTTT.

The chain has TRBV4-3 and TRBJ2-7; 9 bases match TRBD1. Per the germline V gene, CDR1 is LGHNA and CDR2 is YSLEER. V dropped 1 base and J dropped 3; count of bases not matched to a gene: 4. This CDR3 contains 15 residues. The CDR3 coding sequence is TGCGCCAGCAGCCAAGTGGGACAGGGAAACTACGAGCAGTACTTC. Encoded protein: CASSQVGQGNYEQYF.

On this clonotype: A much larger clone lies one base from this, so it may be a read error. The rearrangement joins TRBV11-2 to TRBJ2-1; no definite D call. Per germline, CDR1 SGHAT and CDR2 FQNNGV. V shed 5 bases and J shed 10 bases, with 24 bases lying between them. CDR3 length: 16 residues. The CDR3 sequence is CASSPSETGYSYEQFF. DNA of the CDR3: TGTGCCAGCAGCCCCAGTGAGACTGGATACTCCTACGAGCAGTTCTTC. Supplemented by reference TRBV11-2 and TRBJ2-1, the full variable domain reads EAGVAQSPRYKIIEKRQSVAFWCNPISGHATLYWYQQILGQGPKLLIQFQNNGVVDDSQLPKDRFSAERLKGVDSTLKIQPAKLEDSAVYLCASSPSETGYSYEQFFGPGTRLTVL.

This rearrangement joins TRBV19 to TRBJ2-7; 7 bases fit TRBD2. The V gene end was trimmed by 6 bases and the J gene end by 0 bases; junction bases not matched to a gene: 5. Germline values: CDR1 LNHDA, CDR2 SQIVND (reference sequence). CDR3 length: 14 residues. The CDR3 loop is CASSGAGSSYEQYF. In DNA, the CDR3 is TGTGCCAGTAGCGGAGCGGGGAGCTCCTACGAGCAGTACTTC.

The rearrangement joins TRBV2 to TRBJ1-5; D call uncertain. Trimming shortened V by 7 bases and J by 0 bases, and 13 bases separated the two germline ends. The CDR3 contains 15 residues. Germline CDR1 and CDR2: SNHLY and FYNNEI. This chain's CDR3 is CASTTGRYSNQPQHF. The CDR3, as DNA: TGTGCCAGCACCACGGGGAGGTATAGCAATCAGCCCCAGCATTTT.

Details on this clonotype: This clone may be a read error of a much larger clone one base away. The chain couples TRBV24-1 to TRBJ1-1, with TRBD1 matching over 9 bases. Germline V CDR1 and CDR2: KGHDR, SFDVKD. This CDR3 region has 14 residues. V dropped 4 bases and J dropped 10; count of bases not matched to a gene: 9. This chain's CDR3 is CATSDLGQGIGAFF. The CDR3 region has the DNA TGTGCCACCAGTGACCTCGGACAGGGGATTGGAGCTTTCTTT.

In its sample, this clonotype was seen a few times. The J gene is TRBJ1-3, the V gene TRBV11-2, with a possible D match to TRBD1 (5 bases). The germline gives CDR1 SGHAT, CDR2 FQNNGV. V gave up 0 bases and J gave up 4 bases, with 13 bases separating them. This CDR3 has 16 amino acids. The CDR3 loop is CASSLDQGRWGNTIYF. The CDR3 nucleotides are TGTGCCAGCAGCTTAGATCAGGGCAGGTGGGGAAACACCATATATTTT.

The rearrangement joins TRBV4-1 to TRBJ1-5, with D perhaps matching TRBD1 (5 bases). The germline gives CDR1 MGHRA, CDR2 YSYEKL. The CDR3 covers 17 residues. Trimming shortened V by 3 bases and J by 0 bases, and 15 bases separated the two germline ends. The CDR3 reads CASSHGASQYSNQPQHF. The CDR3 region has the DNA TGCGCCAGCAGCCATGGGGCCAGCCAGTATAGCAATCAGCCCCAGCATTTT.

V is TRBV5-1 and J is TRBJ2-7; 7 nucleotides match TRBD2. This CDR3 is 15 amino acids long. V gave up 0 bases and J gave up 2 bases; unmatched junction bases: 5. Per germline, CDR1 SGHRS and CDR2 YFSETQ. CDR3 sequence: CASSLGLAVTYEQYF. The CDR3, as DNA: TGCGCCAGCAGCTTGGGTCTAGCGGTGACCTACGAGCAGTACTTC.

This clonotype was found a few times. The chain is built from TRBV2 and TRBJ2-5; D unclear. Trimming took 1 base from V and 5 from J, leaving 5 bases between them. The V gene's germline CDR1 is SNHLY and CDR2 FYNNEI. The CDR3 length is 12 residues. The DNA for the CDR3 is TGTGCCAGCAGTGAAGGGGCGGAGACCCAGTACTTC. This codes for CASSEGAETQYF.

This rearrangement joins TRBV29-1 to TRBJ1-2, with a possible D match to TRBD1 (5 bases). Trimming shortened V by 7 bases and J by 4 bases, and 10 bases separated the two germline ends. CDR3 length equals 11 residues. In germline, CDR1 is SQVTM, CDR2 ANQGSEA. The CDR3 coding sequence is TGCAGCGCTGGAAGGGGCTATGGCTACACCTTC. As protein: CSAGRGYGYTF.

The rearrangement links TRBV7-2 to TRBJ1-4; unclear D gene. Germline V gene data show CDR1 as SGHTA and CDR2 as FQGNSA. V lost 5 bases and J 3 bases, leaving 16 bases between the germline ends. The CDR3 length is 16 residues. In nucleotides, the CDR3 is TGTGCCAGCAGCACCCTGTACGATTCGGCTAATGAAAAACTGTTTTTT. Translation gives CASSTLYDSANEKLFF. The variable domain in full, with the rest retrieved from reference TRBV7-2 and TRBJ1-4, is GAGVSQSPSNKVTEKGKDVELRCDPISGHTALYWYRQSLGQGLEFLIYFQGNSAPDKSGLPSDRFSAERTGGSVSTLTIQRTQQEDSAVYLCASSTLYDSANEKLFFGSGTQLSVL.

The chain joins TRBV7-9 to TRBJ2-7; D is ambiguous. CDR3 size: 14 residues. Trimming shortened V by 2 bases and J by 6 bases, and 14 bases separated the two germline ends. Germline V gene lookup returns CDR1 SEHNR and CDR2 FQNEAQ (reference sequence). The CDR3 reads CASSLFPAPGEQYF. The DNA of the CDR3 is TGTGCCAGCAGCTTATTTCCCGCCCCTGGCGAGCAGTACTTC.